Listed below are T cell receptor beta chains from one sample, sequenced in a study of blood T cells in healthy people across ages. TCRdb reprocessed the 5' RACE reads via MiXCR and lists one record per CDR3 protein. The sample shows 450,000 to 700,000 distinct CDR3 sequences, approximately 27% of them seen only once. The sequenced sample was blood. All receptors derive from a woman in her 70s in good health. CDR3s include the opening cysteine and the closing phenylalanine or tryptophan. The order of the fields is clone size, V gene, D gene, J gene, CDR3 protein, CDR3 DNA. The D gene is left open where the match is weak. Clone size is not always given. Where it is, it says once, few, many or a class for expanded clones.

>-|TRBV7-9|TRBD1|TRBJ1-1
CASSPQSGGTEAFF
TGTGCCAGCAGCCCTCAATCAGGGGGCACTGAAGCTTTCTTT
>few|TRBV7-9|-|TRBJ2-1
CASSFDPRDEQFF
TGTGCCAGCAGCTTCGATCCCCGCGATGAGCAGTTCTTC
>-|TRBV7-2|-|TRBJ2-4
CASSFGGDLSSIQYF
TGTGCCAGCAGCTTTGGAGGGGATCTCTCGAGCATTCAGTACTTC
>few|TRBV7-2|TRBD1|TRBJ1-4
CASSRLGRTGRGEKLFF
TGTGCCAGCAGCCGTCTCGGAAGGACAGGGCGGGGGGAAAAACTGTTTTTT
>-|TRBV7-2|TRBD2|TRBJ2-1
CASSSSPSGYNEQFF
TGTGCCAGCAGCTCTTCCCCTAGCGGGTACAATGAGCAGTTCTTC
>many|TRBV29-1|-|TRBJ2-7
CSDGGQSYEQYF
TGCAGCGACGGGGGACAGTCCTACGAGCAGTACTTC
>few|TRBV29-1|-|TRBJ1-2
CSVESGYGYTF
TGCAGCGTTGAAAGTGGGTACGGCTACACCTTC
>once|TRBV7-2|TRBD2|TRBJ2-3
CASTLLAGGLADTQYF
TGTGCCAGCACCCTACTAGCGGGGGGGCTCGCAGATACGCAGTATTTT
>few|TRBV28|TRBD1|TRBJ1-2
CASREGQGNGYTF
TGTGCCAGCAGGGAGGGACAGGGGAATGGCTACACCTTC
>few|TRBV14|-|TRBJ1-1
CASSQVPAAYTEAFF
TGTGCCAGCAGCCAAGTTCCGGCAGCCTACACTGAAGCTTTCTTT
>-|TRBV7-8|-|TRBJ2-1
CASSFRDGEQFF
TGTGCCAGCAGCTTCAGGGACGGAGAGCAGTTCTTC
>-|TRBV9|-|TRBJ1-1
CASSVSGSNTEAFF
TGTGCCAGCAGCGTGAGCGGGTCGAACACTGAAGCTTTCTTT
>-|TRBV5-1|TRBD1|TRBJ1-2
CASSWGTDGYTF
TGCGCCAGCAGCTGGGGGACAGATGGCTACACCTTC
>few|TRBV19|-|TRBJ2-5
CASSIQVQETQYF
TGTGCCAGTAGTATTCAGGTTCAGGAGACCCAGTACTTC
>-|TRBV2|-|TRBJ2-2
CASSELGGRPGELFF
TGTGCCAGCAGTGAATTGGGGGGGCGCCCCGGGGAGCTGTTTTTT
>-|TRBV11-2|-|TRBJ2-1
CASSPSGLEQFF
TGTGCCAGCAGCCCATCGGGGCTTGAGCAGTTCTTC
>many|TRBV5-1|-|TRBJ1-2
CASSLGASGTDYGYTF
TGCGCCAGCAGCTTGGGGGCGAGCGGAACGGACTATGGCTACACCTTC
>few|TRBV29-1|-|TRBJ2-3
CSVDYGGEDTQYF
TGCAGCGTTGATTACGGGGGTGAGGATACGCAGTATTTT
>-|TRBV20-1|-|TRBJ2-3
CSARSPGVGQYF
TGCAGTGCTAGATCCCCAGGAGTGGGGCAGTATTTT
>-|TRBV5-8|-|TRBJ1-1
CASSLARVRQRRTEAFF
TGTGCCAGCAGCTTGGCCCGGGTCAGACAGAGGAGGACTGAAGCTTTCTTT
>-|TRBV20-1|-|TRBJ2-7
CSARSSGEQYF
TGCAGTGCTCGTAGCTCTGGCGAGCAGTACTTC
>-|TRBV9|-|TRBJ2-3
CASSVETRGDTQYF
TGTGCCAGCAGCGTAGAGACCCGGGGAGATACGCAGTATTTT